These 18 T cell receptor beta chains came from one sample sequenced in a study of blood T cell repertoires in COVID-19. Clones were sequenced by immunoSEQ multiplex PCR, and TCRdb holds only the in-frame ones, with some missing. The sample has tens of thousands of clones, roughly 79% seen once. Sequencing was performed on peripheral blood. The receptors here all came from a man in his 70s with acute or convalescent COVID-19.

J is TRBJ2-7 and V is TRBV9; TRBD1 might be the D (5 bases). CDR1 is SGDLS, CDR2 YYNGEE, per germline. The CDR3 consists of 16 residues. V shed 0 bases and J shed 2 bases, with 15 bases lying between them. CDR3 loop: CASSVGGTNVAYEQYF. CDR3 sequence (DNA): TGTGCCAGCAGCGTAGGGGGCACCAATGTTGCCTACGAGCAGTACTTC.

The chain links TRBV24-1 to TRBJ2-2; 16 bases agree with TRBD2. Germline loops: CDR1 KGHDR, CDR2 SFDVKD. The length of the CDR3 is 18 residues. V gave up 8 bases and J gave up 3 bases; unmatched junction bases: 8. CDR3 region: CATTGTSGRAGDTGELFF. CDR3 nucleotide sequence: TGTGCCACCACCGGGACTAGCGGGAGGGCCGGGGACACCGGGGAGCTGTTTTTT.

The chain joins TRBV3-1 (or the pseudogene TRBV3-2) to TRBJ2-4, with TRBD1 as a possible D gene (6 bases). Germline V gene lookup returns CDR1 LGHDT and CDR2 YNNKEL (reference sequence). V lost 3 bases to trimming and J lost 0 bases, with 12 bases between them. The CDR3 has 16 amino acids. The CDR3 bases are TGTGCCAGCAGCCACGGGACACCCTTAGCCAAAAACATTCAGTACTTC. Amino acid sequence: CASSHGTPLAKNIQYF.

The CDR3 loop is CASSLDGTFNQPQHF. The CDR3 DNA follows: TGCGCCAGCAGCTTGGATGGGACTTTCAATCAGCCCCAGCATTTT. V is TRBV5-1 and J is TRBJ1-5; maybe TRBD1 (5 bases). V was pared by 0 bases and J by 3 bases, with 10 bases between. The CDR3 totals 15 residues. The germline V gene has CDR1 SGHRS and CDR2 YFSETQ.

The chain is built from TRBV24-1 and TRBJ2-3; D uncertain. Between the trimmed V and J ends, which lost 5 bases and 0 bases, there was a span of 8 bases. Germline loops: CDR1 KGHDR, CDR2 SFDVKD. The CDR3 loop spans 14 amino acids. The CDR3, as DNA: TGTGCCACCAGTGGGGCCCCTAGCACAGATACGCAGTATTTT. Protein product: CATSGAPSTDTQYF.

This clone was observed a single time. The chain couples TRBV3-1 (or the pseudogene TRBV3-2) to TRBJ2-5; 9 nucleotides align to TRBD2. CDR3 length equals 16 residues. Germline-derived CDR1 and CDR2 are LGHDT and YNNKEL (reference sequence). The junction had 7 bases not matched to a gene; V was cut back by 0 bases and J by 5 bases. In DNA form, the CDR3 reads TGTGCCAGCAGCCAAGAAGGGCTAGCGGGGAAGGAGACCCAGTACTTC. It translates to CASSQEGLAGKETQYF.

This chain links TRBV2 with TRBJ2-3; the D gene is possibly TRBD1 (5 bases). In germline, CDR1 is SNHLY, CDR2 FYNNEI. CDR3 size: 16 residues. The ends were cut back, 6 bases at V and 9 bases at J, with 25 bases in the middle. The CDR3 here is CASRAQGSATQITQYF. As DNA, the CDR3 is TGTGCCAGCAGAGCCCAGGGTTCCGCCACACAGATAACGCAGTATTTT.

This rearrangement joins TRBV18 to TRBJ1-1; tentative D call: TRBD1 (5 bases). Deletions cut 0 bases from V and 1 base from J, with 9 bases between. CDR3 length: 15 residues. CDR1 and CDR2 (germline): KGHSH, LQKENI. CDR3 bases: TGTGCCAGCTCACCACCGGGGGGAAGGAACACTGAAGCTTTCTTT. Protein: CASSPPGGRNTEAFF.

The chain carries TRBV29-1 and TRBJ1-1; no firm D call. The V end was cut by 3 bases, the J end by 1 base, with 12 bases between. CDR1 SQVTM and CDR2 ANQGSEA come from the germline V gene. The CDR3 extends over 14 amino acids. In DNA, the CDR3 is TGCAGCGTTGAGGGTTCTGAGGGGAACACTGAAGCTTTCTTT. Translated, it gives CSVEGSEGNTEAFF.

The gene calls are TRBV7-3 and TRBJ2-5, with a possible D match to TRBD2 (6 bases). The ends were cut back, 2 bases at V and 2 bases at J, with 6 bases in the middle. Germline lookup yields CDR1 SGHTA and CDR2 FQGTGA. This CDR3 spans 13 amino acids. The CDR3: CASSLGRQETQYF. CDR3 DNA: TGTGCCAGCAGCTTAGGGAGGCAAGAGACCCAGTACTTC.

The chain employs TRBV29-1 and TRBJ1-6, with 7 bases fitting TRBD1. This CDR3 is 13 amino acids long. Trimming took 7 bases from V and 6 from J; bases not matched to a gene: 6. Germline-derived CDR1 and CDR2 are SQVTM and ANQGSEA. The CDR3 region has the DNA TGCAGCGCTAGGGGGCAGGGTAATTCACCCCTCCACTTT. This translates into CSARGQGNSPLHF.

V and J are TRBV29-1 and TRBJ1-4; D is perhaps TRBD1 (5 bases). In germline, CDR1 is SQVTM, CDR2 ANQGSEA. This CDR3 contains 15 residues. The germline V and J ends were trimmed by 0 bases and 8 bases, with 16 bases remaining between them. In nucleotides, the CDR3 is TGCAGCGTTGAAGATCGGGGGTCCGAGGGCGAAAAACTGTTTTTT. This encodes CSVEDRGSEGEKLFF.

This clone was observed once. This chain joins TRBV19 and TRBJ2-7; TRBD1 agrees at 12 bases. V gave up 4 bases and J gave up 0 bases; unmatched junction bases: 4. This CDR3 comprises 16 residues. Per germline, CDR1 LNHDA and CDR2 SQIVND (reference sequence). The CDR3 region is CASSTGTGGGSYEQYF. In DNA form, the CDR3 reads TGTGCCAGTAGTACGGGGACAGGGGGCGGCTCCTACGAGCAGTACTTC.

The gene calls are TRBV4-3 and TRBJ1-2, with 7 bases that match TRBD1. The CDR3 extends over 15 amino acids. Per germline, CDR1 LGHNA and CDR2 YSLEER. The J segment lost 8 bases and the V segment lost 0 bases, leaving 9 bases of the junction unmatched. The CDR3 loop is CASSQETGSLIGYTF. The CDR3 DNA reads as TGCGCCAGCAGCCAAGAGACAGGGTCGCTGATAGGCTACACCTTC.

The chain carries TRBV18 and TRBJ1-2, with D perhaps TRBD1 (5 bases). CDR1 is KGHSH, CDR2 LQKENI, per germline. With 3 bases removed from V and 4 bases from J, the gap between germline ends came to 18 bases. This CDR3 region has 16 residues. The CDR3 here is CASSPPRAGRAYGYTF. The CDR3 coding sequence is TGTGCCAGCTCACCCCCCAGGGCAGGTCGGGCCTATGGCTACACCTTC.

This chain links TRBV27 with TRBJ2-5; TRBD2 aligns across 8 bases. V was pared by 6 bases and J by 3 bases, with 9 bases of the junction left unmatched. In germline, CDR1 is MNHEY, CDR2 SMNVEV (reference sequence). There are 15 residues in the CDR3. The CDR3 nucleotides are TGTGCCAGCAGAACGGGGGGGGCGAATGAAGAGACCCAGTACTTC. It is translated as CASRTGGANEETQYF.

This CDR3 is CASSPGLAGGYEQYF. Written as DNA, the CDR3 is TGCGCCAGCAGCCCGGGACTAGCGGGAGGTTACGAGCAGTACTTC. This chain connects TRBV5-1 to TRBJ2-7, with 15 bases fitting TRBD2. CDR1 and CDR2 (germline): SGHRS, YFSETQ. The ends lost 4 bases at V and 4 bases at J; junction bases unmatched: 3. This CDR3 comprises 15 residues.

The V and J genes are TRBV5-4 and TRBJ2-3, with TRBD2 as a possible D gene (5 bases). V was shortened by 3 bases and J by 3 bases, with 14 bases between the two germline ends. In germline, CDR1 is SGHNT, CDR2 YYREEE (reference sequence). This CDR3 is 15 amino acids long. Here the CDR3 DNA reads TGTGCCAGCAGCTCCCCCGGGATGTGGACAGATACGCAGTATTTT. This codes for CASSSPGMWTDTQYF.